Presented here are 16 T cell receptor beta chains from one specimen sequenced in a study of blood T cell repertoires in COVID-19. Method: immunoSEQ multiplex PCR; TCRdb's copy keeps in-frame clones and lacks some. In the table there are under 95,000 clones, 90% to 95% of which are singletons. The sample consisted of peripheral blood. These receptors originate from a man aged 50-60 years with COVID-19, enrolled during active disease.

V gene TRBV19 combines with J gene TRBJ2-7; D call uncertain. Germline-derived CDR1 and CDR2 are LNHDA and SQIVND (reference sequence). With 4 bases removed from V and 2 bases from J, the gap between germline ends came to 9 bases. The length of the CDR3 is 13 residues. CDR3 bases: TGTGCCAGTAGTACTCCTCCGGCCTACGAGCAGTACTTC. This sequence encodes CASSTPPAYEQYF.

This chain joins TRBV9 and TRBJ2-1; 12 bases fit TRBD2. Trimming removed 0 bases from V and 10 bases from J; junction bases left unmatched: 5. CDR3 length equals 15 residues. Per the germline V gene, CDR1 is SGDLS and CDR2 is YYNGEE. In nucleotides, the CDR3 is TGTGCCAGCAGCGTAGAACTAGCGGGAGGAAAGGAGCAGTTCTTC. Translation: CASSVELAGGKEQFF.

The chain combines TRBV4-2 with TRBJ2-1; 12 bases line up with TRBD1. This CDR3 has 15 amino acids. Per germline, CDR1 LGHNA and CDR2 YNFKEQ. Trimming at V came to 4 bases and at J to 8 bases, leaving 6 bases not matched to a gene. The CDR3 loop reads CASSPGQGAIYEQFF. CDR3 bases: TGTGCCAGCAGCCCGGGACAGGGGGCTATCTATGAGCAGTTCTTC.

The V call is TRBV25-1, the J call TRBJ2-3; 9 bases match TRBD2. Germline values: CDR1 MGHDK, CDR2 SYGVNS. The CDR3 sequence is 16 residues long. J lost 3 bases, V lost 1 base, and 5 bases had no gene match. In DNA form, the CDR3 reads TGTGCCAGCAGTGAATGGGGTAGCGGGAGAACAGATACGCAGTATTTT. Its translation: CASSEWGSGRTDTQYF.

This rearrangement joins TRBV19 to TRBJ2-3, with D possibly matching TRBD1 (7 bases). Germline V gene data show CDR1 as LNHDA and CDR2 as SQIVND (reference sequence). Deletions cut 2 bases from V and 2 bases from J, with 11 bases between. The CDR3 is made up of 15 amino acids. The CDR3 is CASSIRGTVTDTQYF. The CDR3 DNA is TGTGCCAGTAGTATACGGGGGACAGTCACAGATACGCAGTATTTT.

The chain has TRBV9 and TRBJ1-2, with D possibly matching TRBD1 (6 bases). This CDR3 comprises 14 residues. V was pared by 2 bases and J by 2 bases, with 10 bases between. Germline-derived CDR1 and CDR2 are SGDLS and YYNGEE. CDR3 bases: TGTGCCAGCAGCGTTGGGGGCGGAAACTATGGCTACACCTTC. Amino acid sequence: CASSVGGGNYGYTF.

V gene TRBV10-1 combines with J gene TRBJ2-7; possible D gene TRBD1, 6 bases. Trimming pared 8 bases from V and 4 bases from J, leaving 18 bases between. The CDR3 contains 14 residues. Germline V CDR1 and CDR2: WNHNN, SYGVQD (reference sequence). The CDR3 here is CASGPRDTTYEQYF. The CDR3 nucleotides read TGCGCCAGCGGGCCTCGGGACACGACATACGAGCAGTACTTC.

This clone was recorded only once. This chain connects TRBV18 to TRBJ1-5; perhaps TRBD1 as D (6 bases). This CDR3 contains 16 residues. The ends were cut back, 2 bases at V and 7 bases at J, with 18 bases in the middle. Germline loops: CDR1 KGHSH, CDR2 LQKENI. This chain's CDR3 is CASSPRQVLKEQPQHF. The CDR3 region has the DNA TGTGCCAGCTCACCAAGACAGGTTTTGAAGGAGCAGCCCCAGCATTTT. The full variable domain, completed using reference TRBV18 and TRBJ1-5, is NAGVMQNPRHLVRRRGQEARLRCSPMKGHSHVYWYRQLPEEGLKFMVYLQKENIIDESGMPKERFSAEFPKEGPSILRIQQVVRGDSAAYFCASSPRQVLKEQPQHFGDGTRLSIL.

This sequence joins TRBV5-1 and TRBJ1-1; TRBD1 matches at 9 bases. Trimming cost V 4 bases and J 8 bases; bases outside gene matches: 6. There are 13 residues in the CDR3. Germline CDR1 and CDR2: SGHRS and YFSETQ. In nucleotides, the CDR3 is TGCGCCAGCAGCCCGGGAGGACAGGGGGAAGCTTTCTTT. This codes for CASSPGGQGEAFF.

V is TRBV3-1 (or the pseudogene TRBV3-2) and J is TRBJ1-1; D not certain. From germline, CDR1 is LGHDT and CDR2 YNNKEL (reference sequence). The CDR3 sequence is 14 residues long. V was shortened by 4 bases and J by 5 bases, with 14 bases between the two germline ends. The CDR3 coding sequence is TGTGCCAGCAGCCCCGCTCACTTGGAGACTGAAGCTTTCTTT. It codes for CASSPAHLETEAFF.

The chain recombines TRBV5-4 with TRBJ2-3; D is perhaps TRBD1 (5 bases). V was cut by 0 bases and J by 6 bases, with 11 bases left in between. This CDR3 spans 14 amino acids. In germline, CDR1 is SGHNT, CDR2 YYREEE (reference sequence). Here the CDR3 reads CASSLGTGPDTQYF. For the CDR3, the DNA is TGTGCCAGCAGCTTGGGCACAGGTCCCGATACGCAGTATTTT.

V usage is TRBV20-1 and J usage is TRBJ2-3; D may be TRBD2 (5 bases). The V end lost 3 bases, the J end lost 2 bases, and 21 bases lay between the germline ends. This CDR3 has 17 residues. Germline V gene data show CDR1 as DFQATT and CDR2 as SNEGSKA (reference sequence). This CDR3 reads CSASPSVERRITDTQYF. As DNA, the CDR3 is TGCAGTGCTAGTCCCTCGGTAGAGCGGAGAATCACAGATACGCAGTATTTT.

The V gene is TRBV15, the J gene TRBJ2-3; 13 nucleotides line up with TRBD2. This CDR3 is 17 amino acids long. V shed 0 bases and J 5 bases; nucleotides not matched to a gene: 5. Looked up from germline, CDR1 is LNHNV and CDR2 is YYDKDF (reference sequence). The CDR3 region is CATSRDTSGRARDTQYF. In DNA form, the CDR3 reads TGTGCCACCAGCAGAGATACTAGCGGGAGGGCTAGAGATACGCAGTATTTT. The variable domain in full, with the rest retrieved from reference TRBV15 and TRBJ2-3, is DAMVIQNPRYQVTQFGKPVTLSCSQTLNHNVMYWYQQKSSQAPKLLFHYYDKDFNNEADTPDNFQSRRPNTSFCFLDIRSPGLGDTAMYLCATSRDTSGRARDTQYFGPGTRLTVL.

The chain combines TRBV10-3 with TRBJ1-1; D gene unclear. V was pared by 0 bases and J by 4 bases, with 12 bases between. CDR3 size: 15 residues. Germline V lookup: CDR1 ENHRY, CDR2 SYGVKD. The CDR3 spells CAISESTGGGTEAFF. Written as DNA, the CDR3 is TGTGCCATCAGTGAGTCGACTGGAGGAGGCACTGAAGCTTTCTTT.

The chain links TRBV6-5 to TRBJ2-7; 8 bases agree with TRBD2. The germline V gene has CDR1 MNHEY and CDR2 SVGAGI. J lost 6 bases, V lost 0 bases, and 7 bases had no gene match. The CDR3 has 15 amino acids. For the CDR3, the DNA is TGTGCCAGCAGTTACTCGGAGTCTGGGACTAGCGAGCAGTACTTC. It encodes CASSYSESGTSEQYF.

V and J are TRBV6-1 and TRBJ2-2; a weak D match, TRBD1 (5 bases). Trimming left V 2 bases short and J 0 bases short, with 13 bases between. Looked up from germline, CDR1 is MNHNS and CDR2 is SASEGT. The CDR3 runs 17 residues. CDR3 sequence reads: CASSERPGPANTGELFF. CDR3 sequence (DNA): TGTGCCAGCAGTGAAAGACCAGGGCCCGCGAACACCGGGGAGCTGTTTTTT.